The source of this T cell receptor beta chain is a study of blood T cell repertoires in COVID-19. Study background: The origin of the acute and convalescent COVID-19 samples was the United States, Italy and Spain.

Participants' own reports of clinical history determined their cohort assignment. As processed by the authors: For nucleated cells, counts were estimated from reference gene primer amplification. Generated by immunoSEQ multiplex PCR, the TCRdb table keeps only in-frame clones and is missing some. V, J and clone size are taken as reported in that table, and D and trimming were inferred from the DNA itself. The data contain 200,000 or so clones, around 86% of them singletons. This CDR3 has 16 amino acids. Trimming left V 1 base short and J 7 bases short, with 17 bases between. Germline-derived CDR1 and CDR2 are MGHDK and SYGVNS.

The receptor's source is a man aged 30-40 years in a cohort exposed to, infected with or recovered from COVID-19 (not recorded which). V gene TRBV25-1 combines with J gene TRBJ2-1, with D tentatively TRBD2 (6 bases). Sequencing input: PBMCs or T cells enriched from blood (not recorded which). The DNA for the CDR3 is TGTGCCAGCAGTGAATTAAAGGGATTAGCGGTAAATGAGCAGTTCTTC. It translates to CASSELKGLAVNEQFF.